The rows below give T cell receptor beta chains drawn from one sample of a study of T-cell reconstitution after alpha-beta-depleted transplantation in children. MiXCR, applied by TCRdb to the PCR reads, yields one record per CDR3 protein. The sample consists of under 50,000 distinct CDR3 sequences, roughly 8.7% of them appearing once. The specimen was PBMCs, mostly from graft donor cells, collected 60 days after TCRalphabeta/CD19-depleted stem cell transplant. Receptors originate from a male patient aged 2-9 years who had a stem cell transplant for chronic granulomatous disease, so the T cells may come from the graft donor. CDR3s include the opening cysteine and the closing phenylalanine or tryptophan. A D gene is named only where the DNA matches it firmly. Some rows mark clone size as missing; the rest say once, few, many or name a class of expanded clone.

TRBV9	NA	many	TRBJ2-7	CASSSDPFSYEQYF	TGTGCCAGCAGCTCGGACCCGTTCTCCTACGAGCAGTACTTC
TRBV14	NA	many	TRBJ2-5	CASSQALIAAQYF	TGTGCCAGCAGCCAAGCCCTAATCGCGGCCCAGTACTTC
TRBV29-1	NA	many	TRBJ2-7	CSAYGAAYEQYF	TGCAGCGCCTACGGGGCGGCCTACGAGCAGTACTTC
TRBV7-9	TRBD1	many	TRBJ2-7	CASSLADRGIYEQYF	TGTGCCAGCAGCTTAGCGGACAGGGGGATTTACGAGCAGTACTTC
TRBV6-6	TRBD2	NA	TRBJ2-7	CASSGTSGRAKGQYF	TGTGCCAGCAGCGGCACTAGCGGGAGGGCGAAAGGGCAGTACTTC
TRBV20-1	NA	many	TRBJ2-4	CSAASYREDKNIQYF	TGCAGTGCTGCATCCTACAGGGAGGACAAAAACATTCAGTACTTC
TRBV6-5	NA	many	TRBJ2-1	CASSVLDRPAQFF	TGTGCCAGCAGTGTACTCGACCGACCCGCACAGTTCTTC
TRBV20-1	NA	many	TRBJ2-5	CSAPAVGSQETQYF	TGCAGTGCCCCCGCAGTTGGCAGCCAAGAGACCCAGTACTTC
TRBV29-1	NA	NA	TRBJ1-1	CSGVGVTEAFF	TGCAGCGGGGTGGGGGTTACTGAAGCTTTCTTT
TRBV6-2/TRBV6-3	TRBD2	many	TRBJ2-3	CASSRTPAIAGGKTDTQYF	TGTGCCAGCAGTCGAACTCCGGCGATAGCGGGAGGGAAAACAGATACGCAGTATTTT
TRBV20-1	NA	many	TRBJ1-2	CSAEGQSGYGYTF	TGCAGTGCGGAGGGGCAGTCGGGCTATGGCTACACCTTC
TRBV29-1	TRBD2	many	TRBJ2-1	CSVLAGPNNEQFF	TGCAGCGTCCTAGCGGGCCCTAACAATGAGCAGTTCTTC
TRBV12-3/TRBV12-4	NA	many	TRBJ2-5	CASSFTGETQYF	TGTGCCAGCAGCTTTACAGGAGAGACCCAGTACTTC
TRBV30	TRBD2	NA	TRBJ2-7	CAWLPTLGLAGGYEQYF	TGTGCCTGGCTTCCAACCTTGGGACTAGCGGGAGGGTACGAGCAGTACTTC
TRBV9	TRBD2	many	TRBJ2-3	CASSPGTSVSTDTQYF	TGTGCCAGCAGCCCCGGGACTAGCGTTAGCACAGATACGCAGTATTTT
TRBV11-3	TRBD2	many	TRBJ2-1	CASSTTSASSYNEQFF	TGTGCCAGCAGTACGACTAGCGCCTCATCCTACAATGAGCAGTTCTTC
TRBV20-1	NA	many	TRBJ2-7	CSARGGSGYGYEQYF	TGCAGTGCTAGAGGAGGAAGCGGATACGGCTACGAGCAGTACTTC
TRBV20-1	TRBD2	few	TRBJ2-7	CSARDLAGLSYEQYF	TGCAGTGCTAGAGACCTAGCGGGTCTCTCCTACGAGCAGTACTTC
TRBV20-1	NA	many	TRBJ2-1	CSATGHGGHNEQFF	TGCAGTGCCACAGGGCACGGGGGGCACAATGAGCAGTTCTTC
TRBV6-1	TRBD1	NA	TRBJ2-7	CASSGDSKFYEQYF	TGTGCCAGCAGCGGGGACAGCAAATTCTACGAGCAGTACTTC
TRBV20-1	NA	many	TRBJ1-5	CSARVEAVSNQPQHF	TGCAGTGCTAGGGTTGAGGCAGTTTCCAATCAGCCCCAGCATTTT
TRBV2	NA	many	TRBJ2-2	CASSEATLAGELFF	TGTGCCAGCAGTGAAGCGACCCTGGCCGGGGAGCTGTTTTTT